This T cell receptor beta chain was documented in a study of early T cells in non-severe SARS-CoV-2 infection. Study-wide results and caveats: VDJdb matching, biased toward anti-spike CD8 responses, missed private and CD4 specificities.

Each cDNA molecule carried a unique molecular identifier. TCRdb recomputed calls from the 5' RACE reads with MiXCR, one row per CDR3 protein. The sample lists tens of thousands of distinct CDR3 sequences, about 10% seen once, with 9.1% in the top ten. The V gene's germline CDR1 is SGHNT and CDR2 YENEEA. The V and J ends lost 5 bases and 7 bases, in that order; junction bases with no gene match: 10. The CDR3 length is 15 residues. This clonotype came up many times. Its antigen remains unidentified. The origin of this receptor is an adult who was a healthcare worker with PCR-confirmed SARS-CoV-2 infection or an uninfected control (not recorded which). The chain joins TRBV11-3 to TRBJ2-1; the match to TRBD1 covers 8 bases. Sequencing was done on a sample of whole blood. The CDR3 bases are TGTGCCAGCAGCCTGTATTCGGACAGGGAGAATGAGCAGTTCTTC. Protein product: CASSLYSDRENEQFF. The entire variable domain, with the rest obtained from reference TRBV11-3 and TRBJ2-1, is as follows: EAGVVQSPRYKIIEKKQPVAFWCNPISGHNTLYWYLQNLGQGPELLIRYENEEAVDDSQLPKDRFSAERLKGVDSTLKIQPAELGDSAVYLCASSLYSDRENEQFFGPGTRLTVL.